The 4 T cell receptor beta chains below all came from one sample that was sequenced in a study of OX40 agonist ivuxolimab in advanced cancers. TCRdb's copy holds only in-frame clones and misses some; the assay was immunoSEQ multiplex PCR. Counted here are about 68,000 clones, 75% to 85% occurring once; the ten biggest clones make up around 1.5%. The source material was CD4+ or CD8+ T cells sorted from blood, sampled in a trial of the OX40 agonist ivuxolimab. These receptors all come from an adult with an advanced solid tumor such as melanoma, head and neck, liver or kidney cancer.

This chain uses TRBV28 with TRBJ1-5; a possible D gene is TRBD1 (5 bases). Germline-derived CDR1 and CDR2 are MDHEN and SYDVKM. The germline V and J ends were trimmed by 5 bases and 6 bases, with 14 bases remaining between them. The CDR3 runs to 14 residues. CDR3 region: CASSDKGLSQPQHF. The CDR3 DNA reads TGTGCCAGCAGTGACAAGGGACTAAGTCAGCCCCAGCATTTT. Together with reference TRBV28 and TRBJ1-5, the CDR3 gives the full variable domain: DVKVTQSSRYLVKRTGEKVFLECVQDMDHENMFWYRQDPGLGLRLIYFSYDVKMKEKGDIPEGYSVSREKKERFSLILESASTNQTSMYLCASSDKGLSQPQHFGDGTRLSIL.

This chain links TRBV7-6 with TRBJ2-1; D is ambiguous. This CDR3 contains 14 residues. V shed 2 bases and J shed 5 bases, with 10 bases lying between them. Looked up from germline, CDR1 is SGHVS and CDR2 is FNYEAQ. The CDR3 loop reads CASSLRWRNNEQFF. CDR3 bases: TGTGCCAGCAGCTTAAGGTGGCGGAACAATGAGCAGTTCTTC.

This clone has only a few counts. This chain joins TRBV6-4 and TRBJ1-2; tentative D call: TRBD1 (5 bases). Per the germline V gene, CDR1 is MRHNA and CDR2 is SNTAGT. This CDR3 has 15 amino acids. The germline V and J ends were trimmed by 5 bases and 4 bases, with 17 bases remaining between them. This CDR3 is CASSRDLGGVYGYTF. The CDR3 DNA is TGTGCCAGCAGTCGGGACCTTGGAGGAGTCTATGGCTACACCTTC.

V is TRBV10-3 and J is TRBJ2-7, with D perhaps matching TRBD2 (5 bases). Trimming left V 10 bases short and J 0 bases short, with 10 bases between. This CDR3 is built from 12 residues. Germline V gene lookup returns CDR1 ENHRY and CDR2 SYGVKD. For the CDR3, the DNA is TGTGCCACGGCCCTAGCCTCCTACGAGCAGTACTTC. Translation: CATALASYEQYF.